The 10 T cell receptor beta chains given below trace back to one sample, sequenced in a study of T cell responses to AZD1222 COVID-19 vaccine. Profiled with immunoSEQ multiplex PCR; TCRdb holds only in-frame clones, not every one. The data show about 100,000 clones, 87% seen once. The specimen was peripheral blood, collected on day 0 of MenACWY control vaccination. The receptors were gathered from an adult in good health.

The rearrangement joins TRBV5-6 to TRBJ1-2, with 7 positions matching TRBD1. The CDR3 totals 13 residues. Germline CDR1 SGHDT, CDR2 YYEEEE. After removal of 3 bases from V and 4 bases from J, the junction contained 3 bases not matched to a gene. The CDR3 region has the DNA TGTGCCAGCAGCTGGGGACAGACCTATGGCTACACCTTC. Protein product: CASSWGQTYGYTF.

The J gene is TRBJ2-7, the V gene TRBV19, with 14 nucleotides matching TRBD2. The CDR3 sequence is 16 residues long. The germline V gene has CDR1 LNHDA and CDR2 SQIVND (reference sequence). The trim removed 5 bases at V and 3 bases at J, leaving 6 bases unmatched. The CDR3 DNA is TGTGCCAGTAGTTCCCCTGGACTAGCGGGGGGCTACGAGCAGTACTTC. This sequence encodes CASSSPGLAGGYEQYF. The whole variable domain, remainder taken from reference TRBV19 and TRBJ2-7, is DGGITQSPKYLFRKEGQNVTLSCEQNLNHDAMYWYRQDPGQGLRLIYYSQIVNDFQKGDIAEGYSVSREKKESFPLTVTSAQKNPTAFYLCASSSPGLAGGYEQYFGPGTRLTVT.

This chain joins TRBV28 and TRBJ1-2; D remains ambiguous. There are 14 residues in the CDR3. Germline CDR1 MDHEN, CDR2 SYDVKM. V was pared by 5 bases and J by 8 bases, with 18 bases between. The CDR3 spells CASSPGGWVEGYTF. The CDR3 coding sequence is TGTGCCAGCAGTCCCGGAGGGTGGGTGGAGGGCTACACCTTC.

The rearrangement links TRBV9 to TRBJ1-2; 8 bases align to TRBD1. The germline V gene encodes CDR1 SGDLS and CDR2 YYNGEE. This CDR3 is 14 amino acids long. V lost 0 bases and J lost 4; bases outside the gene matches: 2. CDR3 in amino acids: CASSVATGGYGYTF. CDR3 bases: TGTGCCAGCAGCGTAGCAACAGGGGGCTATGGCTACACCTTC.

The genes are TRBV23-1 and TRBJ1-6; D ambiguous. TRBV23-1 is known as an ORF, though its function is uncertain. V gave up 5 bases and J gave up 8 bases, with 22 bases separating them. This CDR3 has 17 residues. The CDR3 DNA reads TGCGCCAGCAGTTCGCCCATTCTGGGAAGACGCGATTCACCCCTCCACTTT. This translates into CASSSPILGRRDSPLHF.

V usage is TRBV14 and J usage is TRBJ1-4; D unclear. Germline loops: CDR1 SGHDN, CDR2 FVKESK. The CDR3 covers 15 residues. The V gene lost 3 bases and the J gene lost 3 bases, with 11 bases spanning the gap. The CDR3 DNA sequence: TGTGCCAGCAGCCATGAATATTTCCCTAATGAAAAACTGTTTTTT. It codes for CASSHEYFPNEKLFF.

This clone came up a few times. The rearrangement joins TRBV7-9 to TRBJ1-4, with D unresolved. The CDR3 covers 13 residues. Trimming took off 1 base at V and 8 bases at J, with 8 bases between the two ends. Germline V CDR1 and CDR2: SEHNR, FQNEAQ (reference sequence). CDR3 in amino acids: CASSLVGGEKLFF. In DNA form, the CDR3 reads TGTGCCAGCAGCTTAGTGGGAGGGGAAAAACTGTTTTTT.

The chain joins TRBV5-4 to TRBJ1-2; TRBD1 matches at 7 bases. With 4 bases clipped from V and 0 bases from J, the junction kept 12 bases outside the gene matches. Germline CDR1 SGHNT, CDR2 YYREEE (reference sequence). The CDR3 totals 17 residues. The chain's CDR3 is CASSQGFRGQANYGYTF. The CDR3 bases are TGTGCCAGCAGCCAGGGGTTTAGAGGACAGGCTAACTATGGCTACACCTTC.

The genes are TRBV24-1 and TRBJ1-1, with 8 bases lining up with TRBD1. Germline CDR1 and CDR2: KGHDR and SFDVKD. This CDR3 region has 14 residues. The V and J ends lost 7 bases and 4 bases, in that order; junction bases with no gene match: 7. In DNA, the CDR3 is TGTGCCACCAGCCTGACAGGGGAGCCCACTGAAGCTTTCTTT. Its protein is CATSLTGEPTEAFF.

The V and J genes are TRBV4-2 and TRBJ1-5; D remains ambiguous. The CDR3 covers 13 residues. The V gene lost 2 bases and the J gene lost 6 bases, with 8 bases spanning the gap. Germline V gene data show CDR1 as LGHNA and CDR2 as YNFKEQ. The CDR3: CASSQRPFQPQHF. CDR3 DNA sequence: TGTGCCAGCAGCCAACGCCCATTTCAGCCCCAGCATTTT.